This TCR beta chain was observed in a study of T cells in Graves' hyperthyroidism and ophthalmopathy. Findings of the study overall: Most clonotypes expanded in the thyroid (above 0.001) were also present in blood.

From RNA transcripts, TCR beta CDR3 regions were amplified. A first-round RT-PCR of the TCR CDR3 used the HTBI primer set. TCRdb fed the multiplex PCR reads into MiXCR, producing one record per CDR3 protein. The sample contains roughly 500,000 distinct CDR3 sequences, over 11% of which appear only once. On this clonotype itself: Its antigen is as yet unknown.

Sequencing was performed on blood. This TCR came from a woman in her thirties with Graves' hyperthyroidism that later progressed to Graves' ophthalmopathy.

In DNA form, the CDR3 reads TGTGCCAGCAGGAATACTGGGGAGGACACTGAAGCTTTCTTT. The encoded protein is CASRNTGEDTEAFF. The genes are TRBV11-2 and TRBJ1-1; D remains ambiguous. Germline V gene sequence: CDR1 SGHAT, CDR2 FQNNGV. V was shortened by 6 bases and J by 3 bases, with 14 bases between the two germline ends. There are 14 residues in the CDR3.